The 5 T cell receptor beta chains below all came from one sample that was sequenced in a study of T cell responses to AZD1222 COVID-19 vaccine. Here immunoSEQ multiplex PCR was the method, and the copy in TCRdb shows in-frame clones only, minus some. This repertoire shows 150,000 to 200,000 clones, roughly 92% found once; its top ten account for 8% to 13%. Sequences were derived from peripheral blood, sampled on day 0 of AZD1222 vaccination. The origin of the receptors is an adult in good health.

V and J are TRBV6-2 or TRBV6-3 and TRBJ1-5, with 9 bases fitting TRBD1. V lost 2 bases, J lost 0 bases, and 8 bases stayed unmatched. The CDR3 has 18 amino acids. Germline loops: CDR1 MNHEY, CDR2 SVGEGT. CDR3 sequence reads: CASSYPLGTGHSNQPQHF. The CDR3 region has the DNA TGTGCCAGCAGTTACCCTCTCGGGACAGGGCATAGCAATCAGCCCCAGCATTTT.

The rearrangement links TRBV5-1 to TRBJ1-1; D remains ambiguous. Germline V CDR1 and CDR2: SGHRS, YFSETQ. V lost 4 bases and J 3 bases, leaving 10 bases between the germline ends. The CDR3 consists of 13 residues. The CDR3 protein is CASSLSQYTEAFF. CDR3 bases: TGCGCCAGCAGCCTATCACAGTACACTGAAGCTTTCTTT.

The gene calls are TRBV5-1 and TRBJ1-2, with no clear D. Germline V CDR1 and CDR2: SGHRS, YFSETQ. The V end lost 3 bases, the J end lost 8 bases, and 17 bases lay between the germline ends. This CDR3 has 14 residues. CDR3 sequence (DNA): TGCGCCAGCAGCTACCGGTCCGGACCCAGGGGCTACACCTTC. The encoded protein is CASSYRSGPRGYTF.

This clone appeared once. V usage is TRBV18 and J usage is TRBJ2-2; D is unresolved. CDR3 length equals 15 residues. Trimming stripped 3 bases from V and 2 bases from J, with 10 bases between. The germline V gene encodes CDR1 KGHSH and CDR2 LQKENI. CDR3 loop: CASSPQTQNTGELFF. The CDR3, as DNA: TGTGCCAGCTCACCCCAAACGCAAAACACCGGGGAGCTGTTTTTT.

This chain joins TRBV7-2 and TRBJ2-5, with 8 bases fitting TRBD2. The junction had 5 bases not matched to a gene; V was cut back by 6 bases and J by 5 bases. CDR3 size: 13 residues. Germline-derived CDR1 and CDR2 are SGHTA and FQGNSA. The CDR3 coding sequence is TGTGCCAGCAGTCGGGGGGGTTTGGAGACCCAGTACTTC. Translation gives CASSRGGLETQYF.